The 29 T cell receptor beta chains in this list originate from one sample, sequenced in a study of T cell responses to AZD1222 COVID-19 vaccine. Measured with immunoSEQ multiplex PCR; TCRdb has only the in-frame clones, and not every one. The sample includes over 75,000 clones, roughly nine tenths of them seen just once. This specimen was peripheral blood, taken 28 days after the second AZD1222 dose. All receptors come from an adult who received the AZD1222 COVID-19 vaccine.

This chain uses TRBV7-9 with TRBJ2-7; D remains unclear. The V gene's germline CDR1 is SEHNR and CDR2 FQNEAQ (reference sequence). The CDR3 is made up of 12 amino acids. V was clipped by 4 bases and J by 5 bases, with 9 bases between them. CDR3 sequence (DNA): TGTGCCAGCAGCTCTCATACAAACGAGCAGTACTTC. Translation gives CASSSHTNEQYF.

The chain couples TRBV2 to TRBJ1-4; 7 bases match TRBD1. Per germline, CDR1 SNHLY and CDR2 FYNNEI. Trimming took 7 bases from V and 8 from J; bases not matched to a gene: 7. The CDR3 is 13 residues long. In DNA form, the CDR3 reads TGTGCCAGCACCCGCGCAGGGGGGGAAAAACTGTTTTTT. Amino acids: CASTRAGGEKLFF.

V usage is TRBV28 and J usage is TRBJ1-1, with D unclear. CDR3 length: 15 residues. Trimming removed 5 bases from V and 10 bases from J, with 23 bases in between. CDR1 and CDR2 from the germline V gene are MDHEN and SYDVKM. CDR3 sequence: CASSLDAGGRGLAFF. In nucleotides, the CDR3 is TGTGCCAGCAGTCTCGACGCAGGCGGCCGGGGTCTAGCTTTCTTT.

The chain is built from TRBV7-2 and TRBJ2-7; perhaps TRBD1 as D (5 bases). The length of the CDR3 is 12 residues. CDR1 is SGHTA and CDR2 is FQGNSA in the germline V gene. Trimming cost V 9 bases and J 5 bases, with 14 bases left between them. CDR3 DNA sequence: TGTGCCAGTCAGCAGGGTTTCGACGAGCAGTACTTC. Translated, it gives CASQQGFDEQYF.

V is TRBV7-2 and J is TRBJ1-5; 9 nucleotides line up with TRBD1. The CDR3 covers 16 residues. Germline V gene data show CDR1 as SGHTA and CDR2 as FQGNSA. V gave up 4 bases and J gave up 3 bases; unmatched junction bases: 7. This CDR3 reads CASSSTGGADNQPQHF. The CDR3 bases are TGTGCCAGCAGCTCAACAGGGGGCGCAGACAATCAGCCCCAGCATTTT.

The chain recombines TRBV7-3 with TRBJ1-2; D is possibly TRBD1 (6 bases). CDR1 and CDR2 (germline): SGHTA, FQGTGA. V gave up 5 bases and J gave up 7 bases, with 17 bases separating them. The length of the CDR3 is 14 residues. Here the CDR3 DNA reads TGTGCCAGCAGCAAGGGGGACCGATCCGGTGGCTACACCTTC. This codes for CASSKGDRSGGYTF.

The sample holds a few counts of this clone. V gene TRBV27 combines with J gene TRBJ2-7; TRBD1 matches at 9 bases. The CDR3 is 16 residues long. The germline V gene encodes CDR1 MNHEY and CDR2 SMNVEV (reference sequence). V lost 3 bases, J lost 0 bases, and 6 bases stayed unmatched. DNA of the CDR3: TGTGCCAGCAGTTTTGGGACAGGGAGGAGCTCCTACGAGCAGTACTTC. This gives the protein CASSFGTGRSSYEQYF.

V gene TRBV24-1 combines with J gene TRBJ2-7; D is uncertain. Germline loops: CDR1 KGHDR, CDR2 SFDVKD. CDR3 length: 12 residues. V lost 0 bases, J lost 9 bases, and 8 bases lay in between. The chain's CDR3 is CATSDLDRRQYF. The CDR3 DNA follows: TGTGCCACCAGTGATTTGGATCGCAGGCAGTACTTC.

The chain couples TRBV6-2 or TRBV6-3 to TRBJ2-7, with 13 nucleotides matching TRBD2. Germline V CDR1 and CDR2: MNHEY, SVGEGT. CDR3 length: 15 amino acids. With 6 bases clipped from V and 3 bases from J, the junction kept 5 bases outside the gene matches. This CDR3 is CASSPLAGGRYEQYF. The CDR3 DNA is TGTGCCAGCAGCCCACTAGCGGGGGGGCGCTACGAGCAGTACTTC.

As to this clone: Different DNA sequences within this sample yield the same CDR3. J is TRBJ1-1 and V is TRBV7-9; D not certain. The V end lost 3 bases, the J end lost 0 bases, and 2 bases lay between the germline ends. Germline CDR1 reads SEHNR; CDR2 reads FQNEAQ (reference sequence). This CDR3 comprises 12 residues. The CDR3 region is CASSFLNTEAFF. CDR3 nucleotides: TGTGCCAGCAGCTTCTTGAACACTGAAGCTTTCTTT.

The rearrangement links TRBV7-2 to TRBJ2-2; TRBD1 matches at 9 bases. Looked up from germline, CDR1 is SGHTA and CDR2 is FQGNSA. Trimming at V came to 5 bases and at J to 6 bases, leaving 19 bases not matched to a gene. There are 19 residues in the CDR3. The CDR3, as DNA: TGTGCCAGCAGCCTAAGTCTTCAATACAGGGGGCGTTCATCCGGGGAGCTGTTTTTT. This encodes CASSLSLQYRGRSSGELFF. The whole variable domain, remainder taken from reference TRBV7-2 and TRBJ2-2, is GAGVSQSPSNKVTEKGKDVELRCDPISGHTALYWYRQSLGQGLEFLIYFQGNSAPDKSGLPSDRFSAERTGGSVSTLTIQRTQQEDSAVYLCASSLSLQYRGRSSGELFFGEGSRLTVL.

For the CDR3, the DNA is TGCGCCAGCAGCTGGGACCCGGAGTACGAGCAGTACTTC. It codes for CASSWDPEYEQYF. V is TRBV5-1 and J is TRBJ2-7, with D possibly being TRBD1 or TRBD2 (5 bases each). The germline V and J ends were trimmed by 3 bases and 4 bases, with 11 bases remaining between them. The CDR3 contains 13 residues. Germline CDR1 SGHRS, CDR2 YFSETQ. The whole variable domain, filled in from reference TRBV5-1 and TRBJ2-7, reads KAGVTQTPRYLIKTRGQQVTLSCSPISGHRSVSWYQQTPGQGLQFLFEYFSETQRNKGNFPGRFSGRQFSNSRSEMNVSTLELGDSALYLCASSWDPEYEQYFGPGTRLTVT.

The chain recombines TRBV6-2 or TRBV6-3 with TRBJ2-7, with D uncertain. Trimming removed 0 bases from V and 1 base from J, with 10 bases in between. The CDR3 length is 15 residues. Germline values: CDR1 MNHEY, CDR2 SVGEGT. CDR3 amino acids: CASSYSNFRSYEQYF. CDR3 nucleotides: TGTGCCAGCAGTTACTCGAATTTCCGGTCCTACGAGCAGTACTTC.

CDR3 nucleotide sequence: TGCGCCAGCAGCCCCTCAGGGGAGCACTGGAATGAAAAACTGTTTTTT. It codes for CASSPSGEHWNEKLFF. The gene calls are TRBV4-3 and TRBJ1-4; D may be TRBD1 (6 bases). The CDR3 runs 16 residues. Germline CDR1 and CDR2: LGHNA and YSLEER. The V gene lost 4 bases and the J gene lost 5 bases, with 17 bases spanning the gap.

The J gene is TRBJ2-1, the V gene TRBV19; the D call may be TRBD1 or TRBD2 (5 bases each). The germline CDR1 and CDR2 sequences are LNHDA and SQIVND (reference sequence). The CDR3 consists of 15 residues. V was pared by 5 bases and J by 0 bases, with 11 bases between. The CDR3 spells CASSRGGYSYNEQFF. CDR3 coding DNA: TGTGCCAGTAGTCGGGGCGGATACTCCTACAATGAGCAGTTCTTC.

The rearrangement uses TRBV6-6 and TRBJ2-7, with D perhaps being TRBD1 or TRBD2 (5 bases each). The ends were cut back, 2 bases at V and 0 bases at J, with 8 bases in the middle. Per germline, CDR1 MNHNY and CDR2 SVGAGI (reference sequence). The CDR3 loop spans 14 amino acids. In DNA, the CDR3 is TGTGCCAGCAGTTACGCAGGGAGCTCCTACGAGCAGTACTTC. The encoded protein is CASSYAGSSYEQYF.

The J gene is TRBJ1-3, the V gene TRBV4-2; the D gene is possibly TRBD1 (6 bases). Trimming took off 0 bases at V and 2 bases at J, with 11 bases between the two ends. In germline, CDR1 is LGHNA, CDR2 YNFKEQ. This CDR3 is 16 amino acids long. CDR3 sequence: CASSQDVGGPGNTIYF. CDR3 nucleotides: TGTGCCAGCAGCCAAGATGTAGGGGGTCCTGGAAACACCATATATTTT.

The chain links TRBV15 to TRBJ1-1, with D unresolved. Germline V gene sequence: CDR1 LNHNV, CDR2 YYDKDF (reference sequence). Trimming took off 0 bases at V and 10 bases at J, with 24 bases between the two ends. The CDR3 length is 17 residues. CDR3 region: CATSRELGSAAGNGAFF. The CDR3 bases are TGTGCCACCAGCAGAGAACTTGGGTCGGCAGCGGGAAATGGAGCTTTCTTT. Using reference TRBV15 and TRBJ1-1 for the parts outside the CDR3, the full variable domain is DAMVIQNPRYQVTQFGKPVTLSCSQTLNHNVMYWYQQKSSQAPKLLFHYYDKDFNNEADTPDNFQSRRPNTSFCFLDIRSPGLGDTAMYLCATSRELGSAAGNGAFFGQGTRLTVV.

The chain employs TRBV6-5 and TRBJ2-5; no reliable D call. Germline loops: CDR1 MNHEY, CDR2 SVGAGI. Trimming took off 7 bases at V and 5 bases at J, with 5 bases between the two ends. The CDR3 loop spans 10 amino acids. The CDR3 coding sequence is TGTGCCAGCACTCAGGAGACCCAGTACTTC. Translated, it gives CASTQETQYF.

The V and J genes are TRBV10-2 and TRBJ2-5; 7 bases align to TRBD1. The CDR3 covers 15 residues. Germline V gene data show CDR1 as WSHSY and CDR2 as SAAADI. V was clipped by 4 bases and J by 2 bases; unmatched bases: 7. This CDR3 is CASSVGPRGQETQYF. The CDR3, as DNA: TGCGCCAGCAGTGTAGGTCCCAGGGGGCAAGAGACCCAGTACTTC.

This chain connects TRBV5-8 to TRBJ1-2, with 9 bases identical to TRBD1. The V gene's germline CDR1 is SGHTS and CDR2 YDEGEE. The CDR3 has 15 residues. Trimming removed 8 bases from V and 0 bases from J; junction bases left unmatched: 8. CDR3 residues: CARGDRAKANYGYTF. For the CDR3, the DNA is TGTGCCAGAGGGGACAGGGCCAAAGCTAACTATGGCTACACCTTC.

V usage is TRBV28 and J usage is TRBJ1-5; D remains ambiguous. V lost 5 bases and J 2 bases, leaving 4 bases between the germline ends. Germline V gene sequence: CDR1 MDHEN, CDR2 SYDVKM. The CDR3 loop spans 12 amino acids. The CDR3 coding sequence is TGTGCCAGCAGTGACGGCAATCAGCCCCAGCATTTT. This codes for CASSDGNQPQHF.

This rearrangement joins TRBV11-2 to TRBJ2-7, with D maybe TRBD1 (5 bases). With 5 bases removed from V and 1 base from J, the gap between germline ends came to 12 bases. Germline V gives CDR1 SGHAT, CDR2 FQNNGV. The CDR3 runs 14 residues. In DNA, the CDR3 is TGTGCCAGCAGCCCAGGGTCTGGATCCTACGAGCAGTACTTC. Translated, it gives CASSPGSGSYEQYF.

This chain joins TRBV18 and TRBJ1-2; unclear D gene. Germline V gene sequence: CDR1 KGHSH, CDR2 LQKENI. The CDR3 contains 15 residues. The V end lost 0 bases, the J end lost 4 bases, and 12 bases lay between the germline ends. CDR3 region: CASSPPGSWGYGYTF. For the CDR3, the DNA is TGTGCCAGCTCACCACCGGGTAGTTGGGGCTATGGCTACACCTTC.

V usage is TRBV12-5 and J usage is TRBJ2-3; 10 positions agree with TRBD2. V lost 5 bases to trimming and J lost 4 bases; unmatched junction nucleotides: 6. The CDR3 covers 15 residues. Germline V gene lookup returns CDR1 LGHNT and CDR2 FRNRAP. CDR3 residues: CASGPGTSESDTQYF. The CDR3 region has the DNA TGTGCTAGTGGTCCGGGGACTAGCGAGTCAGATACGCAGTATTTT.

This chain connects TRBV18 to TRBJ1-3, with no clear D. Trimming took off 3 bases at V and 0 bases at J, with 9 bases between the two ends. This CDR3 spans 15 amino acids. CDR1 KGHSH and CDR2 LQKENI come from the germline V gene. The CDR3 sequence: CASSPDWSSGNTIYF. The CDR3 DNA reads as TGTGCCAGCTCACCCGACTGGAGCTCTGGAAACACCATATATTTT.

This chain connects TRBV3-1 (or the pseudogene TRBV3-2) to TRBJ2-1; D gene unclear. V lost 4 bases and J lost 8, with 12 bases in between. CDR1 is LGHDT and CDR2 is YNNKEL in the germline V gene (reference sequence). The CDR3 loop spans 13 amino acids. CDR3 DNA: TGTGCCAGCAGCCCCGGACCGGCTCATGAGCAGTTCTTC. Translated: CASSPGPAHEQFF.

This clone has more than one count but fewer than ten. V usage is TRBV5-8 and J usage is TRBJ1-6; D is undetermined. Germline V gives CDR1 SGHTS, CDR2 YDEGEE. The CDR3 runs 16 residues. V was pared by 4 bases and J by 10 bases, with 21 bases between. The CDR3: CASSIGGVLVGSPLHF. CDR3 nucleotide sequence: TGTGCCAGCAGCATAGGTGGGGTTTTGGTGGGATCACCCCTCCACTTT.

The chain uses TRBV27 and TRBJ1-5, with unresolved D. Germline V CDR1 and CDR2: MNHEY, SMNVEV (reference sequence). The CDR3 loop spans 15 amino acids. Trimming removed 5 bases from V and 1 base from J, with 12 bases in between. The DNA for the CDR3 is TGTGCCAGCAGTCGGACGGGAGAGAGCAATCAGCCCCAGCATTTT. This translates into CASSRTGESNQPQHF.